The source of this TCR beta chain is a study of shared clonotypes between healthy human individuals. Turning to the study itself: Each donor's CD4 naive and CD4 memory cells filled three plates apiece, CD8 naive two, and CD8 memory one.

The CDR3 has 11 residues. Trimming removed 3 bases at V and 7 bases at J, with 3 bases between. The germline CDR1 and CDR2 sequences are MDHEN and SYDVKM. Repertoires were generated with immunoSEQ multiplex PCR, while TCRdb's copy carries only in-frame clones and drops some. Of around 1,900,000 clones listed, about 94% are singletons. Naive CD8 populations comprised CD45RO-negative cells positively selected for CCR7, excluding terminally differentiated effector memory CD45RA+ cells. Everyone who donated was a Caucasian adult who lived in Nashville, Tennessee. The receptor's source is a man between 18 and 35 years old in good health. Some clones in this sample may be carry-over from other donors' samples. This chain joins TRBV28 and TRBJ2-2, with D unclear. Sequencing used naive CD8+ T cells from PBMCs. CDR3: CASSFFGELFF. The CDR3, as DNA: TGTGCCAGCAGTTTTTTCGGGGAGCTGTTTTTT.